This T cell receptor (beta chain) was found in a study of T cells in Graves' hyperthyroidism and ophthalmopathy. The overall study: Peripheral blood was collected at initial diagnosis, before any treatment.

TCR beta CDR3 regions were amplified from RNA transcripts. HTBI primers were employed in a first-round RT-PCR of the TCR CDR3. TCRdb analysed the multiplex PCR reads with MiXCR anew, one entry per CDR3 protein. Of 450,000 to 500,000 distinct CDR3 sequences detected, 22% appear once; the ten largest clones hold about 49%. Patients with ophthalmopathy all had a Clinical Activity Score of at least 3, a NOSPECS grade of at least 4 and duration under 3 months. Thyroid ultrasound and orbital computed tomography, with clinical symptoms and serum thyroxine and TRAb, informed diagnoses. The CDR3 runs 15 residues. Trimming left V 0 bases short and J 2 bases short, with 11 bases between. Germline CDR1 SGHNT, CDR2 YYREEE (reference sequence). This clonotype has just a few counts. What it binds is unknown. The study's findings and limits: Peripheral blood also featured most of the thyroid clonotypes expanded above 0.001.

V is TRBV5-4 and J is TRBJ1-2, with D possibly matching TRBD1 (5 bases). The source is a woman aged 70 to 79 with Graves' ophthalmopathy. Input material: blood. DNA for the CDR3: TGTGCCAGCAGCTTGGATCCAGGGAAGAACTATGGCTACACCTTC. This translates into CASSLDPGKNYGYTF.